Following are 16 T cell receptor beta chains from one sample sequenced in a study of cytomegalovirus exposure and HLA in healthy donors. PCR employed 60 Vbeta and 13 Jbeta primers. Sequencing was performed with immunoSEQ multiplex PCR; in TCRdb, only in-frame clones are kept and a portion is missing. Here the sample spans roughly 120,000 clones, 65% to 90% being singletons. The sequencing input was PBMCs. The receptors were gathered from a male donor in good health and CMV-seropositive.

On this clone: At one of its ends the junction is not consistent with the germline gene, which may arise from a read error. The chain has TRBV7-9 and TRBJ2-3; 7 bases fit TRBD1. Germline V gene sequence: CDR1 SEHNR, CDR2 FQNEAQ (reference sequence). The CDR3 totals 18 residues. CDR3 coding DNA: TGTTCCAGCAGCTCCAACGCGCGACAGGGAAGTACGGCAGATACGCAGTATTTT. Residues: CSSSSNARQGSTADTQYF.

This clone occurred a few times. The chain has TRBV2 and TRBJ2-1; tentatively, D is TRBD1 (5 bases). The V gene's germline CDR1 is SNHLY and CDR2 FYNNEI. Trimming stripped 6 bases from V and 8 bases from J, with 17 bases between. The CDR3 is 14 amino acids. This chain's CDR3 is CASRWAGLGDEQFF. The CDR3 DNA reads TGTGCCAGCAGGTGGGCAGGGTTAGGAGATGAGCAGTTCTTC.

The chain couples TRBV6-1 to TRBJ2-2, with 7 bases lining up with TRBD2. The J segment lost 6 bases and the V segment lost 3 bases, leaving 4 bases of the junction unmatched. The CDR3 is 14 amino acids. Per germline, CDR1 MNHNS and CDR2 SASEGT. CDR3 region: CASSDPTSPGELFF. The CDR3 DNA reads TGTGCCAGCAGTGACCCGACTAGCCCCGGGGAGCTGTTTTTT.

This chain uses TRBV6-6 with TRBJ2-3, with TRBD1 matching over 9 bases. The ends lost 6 bases at V and 6 bases at J; junction bases unmatched: 4. The germline gives CDR1 MNHNY, CDR2 SVGAGI (reference sequence). This CDR3 is built from 13 residues. CDR3 DNA sequence: TGTGCCAGCAGGGAGACAGGGGGGGATACGCAGTATTTT. Translated, it gives CASRETGGDTQYF.

This chain links TRBV2 with TRBJ1-1; D possibly corresponds to TRBD1 (5 bases). This CDR3 contains 11 residues. V lost 10 bases and J lost 12, with 18 bases in between. Germline CDR1 and CDR2: SNHLY and FYNNEI. This chain's CDR3 is CATTWGGVTFF. CDR3 coding DNA: TGTGCCACTACGTGGGGGGGGGTAACTTTCTTT.

This chain joins TRBV29-1 and TRBJ1-1; D unresolved. Germline V gene data show CDR1 as SQVTM and CDR2 as ANQGSEA. The CDR3 runs to 12 residues. V was trimmed by 4 bases and J by 2 bases, leaving 8 bases between them. CDR3 sequence reads: CSVGARNTEAFF. Here the CDR3 DNA reads TGCAGCGTTGGGGCCCGCAACACTGAAGCTTTCTTT.

In its sample, this clone was seen a few times. The chain uses TRBV28 and TRBJ1-2; possibly TRBD1 for D (6 bases). V was cut by 3 bases and J by 6 bases, with 11 bases left in between. The CDR3 consists of 13 residues. Germline CDR1 reads MDHEN; CDR2 reads SYDVKM. This chain's CDR3 is CASSFSGAHGYTF. The CDR3 DNA is TGTGCCAGCAGTTTCTCAGGGGCGCATGGCTACACCTTC.

The chain links TRBV6-1 to TRBJ1-5; 7 nucleotides line up with TRBD1. Germline V gives CDR1 MNHNS, CDR2 SASEGT. V lost 1 base to trimming and J lost 4 bases; unmatched junction nucleotides: 7. The length of the CDR3 is 16 residues. The CDR3 region has the DNA TGTGCCAGCAGTGAAGGCAGGGGGATGCTAAATCAGCCCCAGCATTTT. Its translation is CASSEGRGMLNQPQHF.

The J gene is TRBJ1-2, the V gene TRBV4-2, with TRBD1 matching over 7 bases. Germline loops: CDR1 LGHNA, CDR2 YNFKEQ. V dropped 0 bases and J dropped 6; count of bases not matched to a gene: 10. The CDR3 contains 16 residues. This chain's CDR3 is CASSQDSRGRVDGYTF. The DNA for the CDR3 is TGTGCCAGCAGCCAAGATAGTAGGGGGCGGGTAGATGGCTACACCTTC.

The gene calls are TRBV28 and TRBJ2-1; 15 nucleotides line up with TRBD2. The V gene end was trimmed by 6 bases and the J gene end by 8 bases; junction bases not matched to a gene: 8. Germline V gene lookup returns CDR1 MDHEN and CDR2 SYDVKM. This CDR3 region has 16 residues. The CDR3 DNA is TGTGCCAGCAGCCCCGGGACTAGCGGGAGGCTCTATGAGCAGTTCTTC. Translating it yields CASSPGTSGRLYEQFF. Full variable domain (remainder filled in from reference TRBV28 and TRBJ2-1): DVKVTQSSRYLVKRTGEKVFLECVQDMDHENMFWYRQDPGLGLRLIYFSYDVKMKEKGDIPEGYSVSREKKERFSLILESASTNQTSMYLCASSPGTSGRLYEQFFGPGTRLTVL.

The rearrangement uses TRBV27 and TRBJ2-5; D may be TRBD2 (5 bases). Per the germline V gene, CDR1 is MNHEY and CDR2 is SMNVEV (reference sequence). Trimming took off 3 bases at V and 4 bases at J, with 15 bases between the two ends. The CDR3 has 15 residues. The CDR3 is CASSFGVDSLETQYF. The CDR3 DNA reads as TGTGCCAGCAGTTTCGGGGTTGATAGCTTAGAGACCCAGTACTTC.

V usage is TRBV30 and J usage is TRBJ2-5; tentative D call: TRBD1 (5 bases). This CDR3 has 13 amino acids. The V gene lost 0 bases and the J gene lost 5 bases, with 10 bases spanning the gap. Germline V gene sequence: CDR1 GTSNPN, CDR2 SVGIG (reference sequence). The CDR3 protein is CAWSVAGWETQYF. The CDR3 DNA reads as TGTGCCTGGAGTGTCGCAGGGTGGGAGACCCAGTACTTC.

This chain connects TRBV29-1 to TRBJ2-5; maybe TRBD2 (6 bases). The CDR3 is 14 amino acids. Germline V gene lookup returns CDR1 SQVTM and CDR2 ANQGSEA. The germline V and J ends were trimmed by 5 bases and 4 bases, with 17 bases remaining between them. CDR3 coding DNA: TGCAGCGTTTCTCGACTAGTGGGGGGAGAGACCCAGTACTTC. Its translation is CSVSRLVGGETQYF.

The genes are TRBV30 and TRBJ1-2; tentative D call: TRBD1 (6 bases). Germline loops: CDR1 GTSNPN, CDR2 SVGIG (reference sequence). CDR3 length equals 13 residues. Trimming left V 5 bases short and J 5 bases short, with 15 bases between. The CDR3 DNA follows: TGTGCCTGGGAGGGGGACGGAATTTATGGCTACACCTTC. Protein: CAWEGDGIYGYTF.

The rearrangement uses TRBV11-2 and TRBJ2-1; a weak D match, TRBD2 (8 bases). The CDR3 has 17 amino acids. Trimming shortened V by 0 bases and J by 9 bases, and 21 bases separated the two germline ends. Germline V CDR1 and CDR2: SGHAT, FQNNGV. The CDR3 region is CASSLEWQGGLGGEQFF. CDR3 DNA: TGTGCCAGCAGCTTAGAGTGGCAGGGGGGACTAGGGGGTGAGCAGTTCTTC.

The V call is TRBV29-1, the J call TRBJ2-5, with a possible D match to TRBD1 (6 bases). Trimming took off 6 bases at V and 4 bases at J, with 12 bases between the two ends. This CDR3 is built from 12 residues. CDR1 is SQVTM and CDR2 is ANQGSEA in the germline V gene. CDR3 in DNA: TGCAGCGTGGGTACAGGGAGAGAGACCCAGTACTTC. Its translation is CSVGTGRETQYF.